This T cell receptor beta chain was observed in a study of molecular identifiers for immune sequencing clone quantification. TCRdb re-called the PCR reads with MiXCR, one entry per CDR3 protein. The sample lists over 550,000 distinct CDR3 sequences, 25% seen once, with 0.78% in the top ten. This clonotype came up a few times. Naive CD8 T cells were picked out by sorting for CD8+CD4-CCR7+CD45RA+. This TCR was recovered from a human donor in good health. Some libraries in this study had Jurkat cell RNA spiked in. The sequenced sample consisted of naive CD8+ T cells from blood, with Jurkat cell RNA spiked in. Subset in this sample: FACS-sorted CD8+CD4-CCR7+CD45RA+ naive T cells.

The CDR3 reads CASSPIATSTDTQYF. Written as DNA, the CDR3 is TGTGCCAGCAGCCCGATAGCGACTAGCACAGATACGCAGTATTTT. The chain carries TRBV9 and TRBJ2-3; TRBD2 is a possible D gene (5 bases). The CDR3 contains 15 residues. Trimming pared 4 bases from V and 0 bases from J, leaving 12 bases between. Germline-derived CDR1 and CDR2 are SGDLS and YYNGEE.